This TCR beta chain was captured by sequencing in a study of T cell repertoires in cytomegalovirus infection. On the study more broadly: The authors relied on CMV epitopes, both recently identified HLA-C-restricted and well-studied HLA-B-restricted. The public TCR beta signatures pointed to both CMV infection and matching HLA type. Overall study findings and caveats: It was HLA-C-restricted CMV-specific TCR beta clonotypes that dominated the response ex vivo. Cumulative frequency (of public TCR beta family members) identified carriers of CMV plus the relevant HLA.

A note on this clonotype: The antigen remains unidentified.

The CDR3 has 12 residues. The ends were cut back, 0 bases at V and 8 bases at J, with 7 bases in the middle. Germline V CDR1 and CDR2: MNHEY, SVGAGI. One entry per CDR3 protein results from TCRdb running MiXCR on the reads. Of approximately 260,000 distinct CDR3 sequences listed, approximately 22% were seen once; the top ten hold roughly 20%. The starting material was cultured PBMCs, obtained from culture after CMV antigen stimulation. This sequence was found in a human donor in good health (CMV status not recorded). Some clones in this sample may be carry-over from other donors' samples. This chain links TRBV6-5 with TRBJ1-2; the D gene is possibly TRBD1 (5 bases). CDR3 in amino acids: CASSYSGEGYTF. The CDR3 region has the DNA TGTGCCAGCAGTTACTCGGGGGAAGGCTACACCTTC.